The T cell receptor (beta chain) under discussion was sequenced for a study of vaccination and CD4 T cells after COVID-19. Study-level background: The interval from dose two to post-vaccine sampling had a median of approximately 73 days, and it ranged from 14 to 241. Every culture used as a control got a CEFX pool, an HIV-1 Nef pool, or no peptide.

Germline V gives CDR1 SGHRS, CDR2 YFSETQ. This CDR3 comprises 14 residues. A word on this clonotype: Its antigen remains unknown. One end of the junction varies from germline; a read error may be responsible.

The sample's treatment: roughly ten-day PBMC culture with coronavirus spike peptide pools or control peptides (ViraFEST assay). Under the ViraFEST approach, antigen-specific T cells were expanded with peptide pools and TCRs subsequently sequenced. Sequenced with the Oncomine TCR Beta short-read assay was DNA taken from cultured CD4+ T cells. TCRdb re-called the PCR reads through MiXCR, storing one row per CDR3 protein. This sample has more than 9,000 distinct CDR3 sequences, with around 20% found just once. The TCR was taken from a human donor who received a COVID-19 vaccine. The sample was CD4+ T cells from blood, cultured in vitro, taken before SARS-CoV-2 vaccination. V gene TRBV5-1 combines with J gene TRBJ1-1; TRBD1 might be the D (5 bases). For the CDR3, the DNA is TGCGCCAGGAGCTTGCTGCCAGGGCCCACTGAAGCTTTCTTT. This translates into CARSLLPGPTEAFF.